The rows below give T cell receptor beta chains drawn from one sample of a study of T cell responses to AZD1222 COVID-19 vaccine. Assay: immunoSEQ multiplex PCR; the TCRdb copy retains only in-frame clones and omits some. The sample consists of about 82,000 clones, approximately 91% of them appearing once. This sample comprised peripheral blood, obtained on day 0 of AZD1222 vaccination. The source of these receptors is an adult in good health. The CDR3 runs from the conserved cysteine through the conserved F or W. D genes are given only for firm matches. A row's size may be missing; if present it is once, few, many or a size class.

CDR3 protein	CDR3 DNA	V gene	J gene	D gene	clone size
CASSIIRNTEAFF	TGTGCCAGTAGTATCATCAGAAACACTGAAGCTTTCTTT	TRBV19	TRBJ1-1	NA	NA
CASSPSQGRYGYTF	TGTGCCAGCTCCCCGTCACAGGGCCGCTATGGCTACACCTTC	TRBV18	TRBJ1-2	NA	NA
CASSQGVGTDTQYF	TGCGCCAGCAGCCAGGGGGTCGGAACAGATACGCAGTATTTT	TRBV4-3	TRBJ2-3	NA	NA
CASSSGTQETQYF	TGTGCCAGCAGCTCAGGAACCCAAGAGACCCAGTACTTC	TRBV7-2	TRBJ2-5	NA	NA
CATSRGMDTFYGYTF	TGTGCCACCAGCAGAGGAATGGACACTTTCTATGGCTACACCTTC	TRBV15	TRBJ1-2	NA	NA
CASSRTGTDNQPQHF	TGTGCCAGCTCACGAACCGGGACAGACAATCAGCCCCAGCATTTT	TRBV18	TRBJ1-5	TRBD1	NA
CASSEGQGQPQHF	TGTGCCAGCAGTGAAGGACAGGGTCAGCCCCAGCATTTT	TRBV2	TRBJ1-5	TRBD1	NA
CASSMGTDGSYEQYF	TGTGCCAGCAGCATGGGAACAGACGGATCCTACGAGCAGTACTTC	TRBV7-3	TRBJ2-7	NA	NA
CASSQGVQRNTGELFF	TGCGCCAGCAGCCAAGGAGTACAGCGGAACACCGGGGAGCTGTTTTTT	TRBV4-3	TRBJ2-2	NA	NA
CASSPMGVGAQYF	TGCGCCAGCAGCCCCATGGGGGTGGGGGCCCAGTACTTC	TRBV5-1	TRBJ2-5	NA	NA
CASSLRGGRTGGGEKLFF	TGTGCCAGCAGTCTAAGGGGAGGCCGGACAGGGGGAGGTGAAAAACTGTTTTTT	TRBV27	TRBJ1-4	TRBD1	NA
CASIQTASTDTQYF	TGTGCCAGCATTCAAACAGCTAGCACAGATACGCAGTATTTT	TRBV6-5	TRBJ2-3	NA	NA
CASSLVPSSEGRDYGYTF	TGTGCCAGCAGCTTAGTGCCCAGTTCGGAGGGTAGGGACTATGGCTACACCTTC	TRBV7-9	TRBJ1-2	NA	NA
CASSLGGLAGLNEQFF	TGTGCCAGCAGCCTAGGGGGACTAGCGGGGCTCAATGAGCAGTTCTTC	TRBV3-1/TRBV3-2	TRBJ2-1	TRBD2	once
CASHVTGAGNTIYF	TGTGCCAGTCATGTTACAGGGGCTGGAAACACCATATATTTT	TRBV19	TRBJ1-3	TRBD1	NA
CASGFLRRGPDTQYF	TGTGCTAGTGGTTTCCTCCGCAGGGGCCCAGATACGCAGTATTTT	TRBV12-5	TRBJ2-3	NA	NA